Listed here are 2 T cell receptor beta chains from one sample, sequenced in a study of cytomegalovirus exposure and HLA in healthy donors. A multiplex PCR was run with 60 Vbeta primers and 13 Jbeta primers. Only in-frame clones appear in the TCRdb table, and some are missing; sequencing was by immunoSEQ multiplex PCR. The profile shows approximately 130,000 clones, 65% to 85% of them singletons. What was sequenced was PBMCs. Receptor source: a man aged 45-60 years in good health and CMV-seronegative.

The sample holds one count of this clone. The chain carries TRBV5-4 and TRBJ2-2; 11 positions agree with TRBD2. Germline CDR1 reads SGHNT; CDR2 reads YYREEE (reference sequence). With V trimmed by 3 bases and J by 1 base, 5 bases remained unmatched. CDR3 size: 17 residues. The CDR3 loop reads CASSSGTSGVNTGELFF. DNA of the CDR3: TGTGCCAGCAGCTCCGGGACTAGCGGAGTGAACACCGGGGAGCTGTTTTTT.

The chain recombines TRBV11-3 with TRBJ2-2, with D possibly TRBD2 on 6 matching bases. Germline CDR1 is SGHNT and CDR2 is YENEEA. V was cut by 2 bases and J by 0 bases, with 10 bases left in between. The CDR3 contains 16 residues. The CDR3 DNA reads as TGTGCCAGCAGCTTATTTAGCGGTACGAACACCGGGGAGCTGTTTTTT. Encoded protein: CASSLFSGTNTGELFF.